These T cell receptor beta chains were read from a single sample in a study of cytomegalovirus exposure and HLA in healthy donors. TCRdb's table, derived via immunoSEQ multiplex PCR, lists solely in-frame clones and lacks some. The sample has about 170,000 clones, 60% to 80% seen once. The sequenced material came from PBMCs. These receptors all stem from a female donor in good health and CMV-seronegative. The CDR3 runs from the conserved cysteine through the conserved F or W. The order of the fields is V gene, clone size, J gene, D gene, CDR3 protein, CDR3 DNA. The D gene is left open where the match is weak. Clone size, where shown, is once, few, many, or a class for clones that have expanded.

V: TRBV19
size: -
J: TRBJ2-7
D: TRBD2
CDR3: CASSRPGGYEQYF
DNA: TGTGCCAGTAGTCGCCCGGGAGGGTACGAGCAGTACTTC

V: TRBV19
size: -
J: TRBJ2-5
D: TRBD1
CDR3: CASRFGTGGETQYF
DNA: TGTGCCAGTAGATTTGGGACAGGGGGAGAGACCCAGTACTTC

V: TRBV12-2
size: -
J: TRBJ2-1
D: -
CDR3: CASRFRRTSGSNEQFF
DNA: TGTGCAAGTCGCTTCAGGAGGACTAGCGGGAGTAATGAGCAGTTCTTC

V: TRBV28
size: few
J: TRBJ1-5
D: -
CDR3: CASSFRAEDQPQHF
DNA: TGTGCCAGCAGTTTCAGGGCAGAAGATCAGCCCCAGCATTTT

V: TRBV11-1
size: -
J: TRBJ1-1
D: -
CDR3: CASAREETEAFF
DNA: TGTGCCAGCGCACGCGAGGAAACTGAAGCTTTCTTT

V: TRBV6-5
size: -
J: TRBJ1-1
D: -
CDR3: CASSYSGSEAFF
DNA: TGTGCCAGCAGTTACTCGGGCAGTGAAGCTTTCTTT

V: TRBV28
size: -
J: TRBJ1-2
D: -
CDR3: CASSYGGGYTF
DNA: TGTGCCAGCAGTTACGGAGGCGGCTACACCTTC

V: TRBV30
size: -
J: TRBJ1-1
D: -
CDR3: CAWSTNRAGAEAFF
DNA: TGTGCCTGGAGTACAAACAGGGCTGGCGCTGAAGCTTTCTTT

V: TRBV19
size: -
J: TRBJ1-2
D: TRBD1
CDR3: CASSGDRDRTNYGYTF
DNA: TGTGCCAGTAGTGGGGACCGGGACAGGACTAACTATGGCTACACCTTC

V: TRBV2
size: -
J: TRBJ2-1
D: TRBD2
CDR3: CASSVLAGTSYNEQFF
DNA: TGTGCCAGCAGCGTTCTAGCGGGGACCTCCTACAATGAGCAGTTCTTC

V: TRBV19
size: -
J: TRBJ2-3
D: TRBD2
CDR3: CASRISGGSTDTQYF
DNA: TGTGCCAGTAGGATTAGCGGGGGATCCACAGATACGCAGTATTTT

V: TRBV30
size: -
J: TRBJ2-5
D: TRBD1
CDR3: CAWRAHDRGETQYF
DNA: TGTGCCTGGAGGGCCCACGACAGGGGCGAGACCCAGTACTTC

V: TRBV10-2
size: -
J: TRBJ2-5
D: TRBD2
CDR3: CASNHLGTSGTLYQETQYF
DNA: TGCGCCAGCAACCACTTAGGGACTAGCGGGACTTTGTACCAAGAGACCCAGTACTTC

V: TRBV28
size: -
J: TRBJ2-2
D: -
CDR3: CASNQAGDTGELFF
DNA: TGTGCCAGCAACCAAGCAGGGGACACCGGGGAGCTGTTTTTT

V: TRBV6-5
size: few
J: TRBJ1-2
D: TRBD1
CDR3: CASRSNRGSYGYTF
DNA: TGTGCCAGCAGATCAAACAGGGGCAGCTATGGCTACACCTTC

V: TRBV28
size: -
J: TRBJ2-7
D: TRBD2
CDR3: CASSGTSGSLVWQYF
DNA: TGTGCCAGCAGCGGGACTAGCGGGAGTCTAGTGTGGCAGTACTTC

V: TRBV28
size: -
J: TRBJ2-7
D: TRBD1
CDR3: CASSLPGTGAGEQYF
DNA: TGTGCCAGCAGTTTGCCCGGGACAGGGGCGGGGGAGCAGTACTTC

V: TRBV10-2
size: once
J: TRBJ2-1
D: -
CDR3: CASSESSRGTNEQFF
DNA: TGCGCCAGCAGTGAGTCGAGTCGGGGGACTAATGAGCAGTTCTTC

V: TRBV5-1
size: -
J: TRBJ2-6
D: -
CDR3: CASSFEGSGANVLTF
DNA: TGCGCCAGCAGCTTCGAGGGCTCTGGGGCCAACGTCCTGACTTTC

V: TRBV25-1
size: -
J: TRBJ1-4
D: TRBD1
CDR3: CASTRTGRGEKLFF
DNA: TGTGCCAGCACCCGGACAGGGCGGGGAGAAAAACTGTTTTTT

V: TRBV5-6
size: -
J: TRBJ1-6
D: -
CDR3: CASSFDTTYNSPLHF
DNA: TGTGCCAGCAGCTTTGATACTACTTATAATTCACCCCTCCACTTT

V: TRBV5-4
size: -
J: TRBJ2-3
D: TRBD1
CDR3: CASRTLGTGTQYF
DNA: TGTGCCAGCAGAACTCTTGGGACAGGTACGCAGTATTTT

V: TRBV6-1
size: -
J: TRBJ2-7
D: -
CDR3: CASSEAVGLRGSYEQYF
DNA: TGTGCCAGCAGTGAAGCTGTAGGTCTAAGGGGCTCCTACGAGCAGTACTTC

V: TRBV30
size: -
J: TRBJ2-2
D: TRBD2
CDR3: CAWSPPGRENTGELFF
DNA: TGTGCCTGGAGTCCCCCGGGGAGGGAGAACACCGGGGAGCTGTTTTTT

V: TRBV5-1
size: -
J: TRBJ2-5
D: TRBD2
CDR3: CASSFPMRTSGQGETQYF
DNA: TGCGCCAGCAGCTTCCCAATGAGGACTAGCGGACAAGGAGAGACCCAGTACTTC

V: TRBV28
size: -
J: TRBJ2-7
D: TRBD2
CDR3: CASSSPGLASLGEQYF
DNA: TGTGCCAGCAGTTCACCGGGACTAGCGTCATTGGGGGAGCAGTACTTC

V: TRBV4-1
size: -
J: TRBJ2-2
D: TRBD1
CDR3: CASSTGQGLNTGELFF
DNA: TGCGCCAGCAGTACTGGACAGGGCCTTAACACCGGGGAGCTGTTTTTT

V: TRBV7-3
size: -
J: TRBJ1-2
D: TRBD1
CDR3: CASSFAGTGGAYGYTF
DNA: TGTGCCAGCAGCTTCGCCGGGACAGGGGGCGCCTATGGCTACACCTTC

V: TRBV9
size: -
J: TRBJ1-2
D: -
CDR3: CASSVVGANYGYTF
DNA: TGTGCCAGCAGCGTAGTGGGGGCGAACTATGGCTACACCTTC

V: TRBV19
size: -
J: TRBJ2-1
D: TRBD1
CDR3: CASGTGSYNEQFF
DNA: TGTGCCAGCGGGACAGGCTCCTACAATGAGCAGTTCTTC

V: TRBV6-5
size: once
J: TRBJ2-2
D: -
CDR3: CASSYSISGNTGELFF
DNA: TGTGCCAGCAGTTACTCGATTAGCGGGAACACCGGGGAGCTGTTTTTT

V: TRBV19
size: -
J: TRBJ1-6
D: -
CDR3: CASSIGGANSPLHF
DNA: TGTGCCAGTAGTATTGGAGGGGCGAATTCACCCCTCCACTTT

V: TRBV7-2
size: -
J: TRBJ2-7
D: TRBD2
CDR3: CASSWASGVEEQYF
DNA: TGTGCCAGCAGTTGGGCTAGCGGGGTTGAAGAGCAGTACTTC

V: TRBV5-1
size: -
J: TRBJ1-1
D: TRBD1
CDR3: CASSRGQGDTEAFF
DNA: TGCGCCAGCAGCCGAGGTCAGGGGGACACTGAAGCTTTCTTT

V: TRBV5-8
size: -
J: TRBJ1-6
D: -
CDR3: CASSLERAGSNSPLHF
DNA: TGTGCCAGCAGCTTGGAAAGGGCGGGATCTAATTCACCCCTCCACTTT

V: TRBV7-2
size: -
J: TRBJ2-1
D: TRBD2
CDR3: CASSRQRGGNEQFF
DNA: TGTGCCAGCAGCCGCCAGCGGGGGGGCAATGAGCAGTTCTTC

V: TRBV18
size: -
J: TRBJ2-1
D: TRBD2
CDR3: CASSPPAGTSGYNEQFF
DNA: TGTGCCAGCTCACCACCCGCGGGGACTAGCGGCTACAATGAGCAGTTCTTC

V: TRBV7-9
size: -
J: TRBJ2-7
D: TRBD1
CDR3: CASSLALPGQAAYEQYF
DNA: TGTGCCAGCAGCTTAGCCCTACCGGGACAGGCTGCATACGAGCAGTACTTC

V: TRBV30
size: -
J: TRBJ1-2
D: -
CDR3: CAWKEEERNYGYTF
DNA: TGTGCCTGGAAAGAGGAGGAGAGGAACTATGGCTACACCTTC

V: TRBV4-3
size: -
J: TRBJ2-1
D: TRBD2
CDR3: CASSQESRLAGGPYNEQFF
DNA: TGCGCCAGCAGCCAAGAATCAAGGTTGGCGGGGGGGCCCTACAATGAGCAGTTCTTC

V: TRBV19
size: -
J: TRBJ2-3
D: TRBD2
CDR3: CASSLTSGGAFADTQYF
DNA: TGTGCCAGTAGTTTGACTAGCGGGGGGGCCTTTGCAGATACGCAGTATTTT

V: TRBV30
size: -
J: TRBJ1-2
D: -
CDR3: CAWRRGGYTF
DNA: TGTGCCTGGAGAAGAGGGGGCTACACCTTC

V: TRBV19
size: -
J: TRBJ2-1
D: -
CDR3: CASSVPSGENEQFF
DNA: TGTGCCAGTAGTGTCCCGTCCGGGGAAAATGAGCAGTTCTTC

V: TRBV11-2
size: -
J: TRBJ2-3
D: -
CDR3: CASSWTRGTDTQYF
DNA: TGTGCCAGCAGCTGGACGAGGGGCACAGATACGCAGTATTTT

V: TRBV19
size: -
J: TRBJ2-3
D: TRBD2
CDR3: CASSIGVAGGAADTQYF
DNA: TGTGCCAGTAGTATAGGAGTGGCGGGAGGTGCCGCAGATACGCAGTATTTT

V: TRBV19
size: once
J: TRBJ2-1
D: TRBD2
CDR3: CASSTSGGAHNEQFF
DNA: TGTGCCAGTAGTACTAGCGGGGGGGCCCACAATGAGCAGTTCTTC

V: TRBV9
size: -
J: TRBJ2-7
D: TRBD2
CDR3: CASSVGGSGGPLYEQYF
DNA: TGTGCCAGCAGCGTAGGCGGTAGCGGGGGGCCACTCTACGAGCAGTACTTC

V: TRBV5-8
size: few
J: TRBJ1-4
D: -
CDR3: CASSSRTSGVSFF
DNA: TGTGCCAGCAGCTCCAGGACCTCAGGGGTTTCGTTTTTT

V: TRBV7-9
size: -
J: TRBJ1-2
D: -
CDR3: CASSLTGDNGGYTF
DNA: TGTGCCAGCAGCTTAACCGGGGATAATGGTGGCTACACCTTC

V: TRBV11-3
size: -
J: TRBJ2-1
D: -
CDR3: CASSLDSNNEQFF
DNA: TGTGCCAGCAGCTTGGACAGTAACAATGAGCAGTTCTTC

V: TRBV5-1
size: -
J: TRBJ2-7
D: -
CDR3: CASSSDGTVEQYF
DNA: TGCGCCAGCAGCTCAGACGGGACTGTCGAGCAGTACTTC

V: TRBV7-8
size: -
J: TRBJ1-1
D: -
CDR3: CASSLSPGHQNTEAFF
DNA: TGTGCCAGCAGCTTATCTCCGGGACACCAGAACACTGAAGCTTTCTTT

V: TRBV2
size: -
J: TRBJ2-7
D: TRBD2
CDR3: CASSSLRRASGGSREQYF
DNA: TGTGCCAGCAGTTCCTTACGACGGGCTAGCGGGGGGTCTCGCGAGCAGTACTTC